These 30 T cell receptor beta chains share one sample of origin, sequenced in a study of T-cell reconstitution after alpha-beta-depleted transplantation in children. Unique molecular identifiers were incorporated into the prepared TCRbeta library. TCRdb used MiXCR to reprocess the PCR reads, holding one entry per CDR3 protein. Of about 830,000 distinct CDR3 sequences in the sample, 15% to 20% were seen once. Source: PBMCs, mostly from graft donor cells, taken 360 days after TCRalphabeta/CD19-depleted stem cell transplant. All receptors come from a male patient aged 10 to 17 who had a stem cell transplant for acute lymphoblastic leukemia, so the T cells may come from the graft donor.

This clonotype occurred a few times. Written as DNA, the CDR3 is TGTGCCAGCAGTGAAATCTGGGGGAACCCCCCAGATACGCAGTATTTT. It is translated as CASSEIWGNPPDTQYF. This chain links TRBV2 with TRBJ2-3; the D call may be TRBD1 or TRBD2 (5 bases each). This CDR3 has 16 residues. V dropped 2 bases and J dropped 4 bases, with 16 bases sitting between them. CDR1 and CDR2 (germline): SNHLY, FYNNEI.

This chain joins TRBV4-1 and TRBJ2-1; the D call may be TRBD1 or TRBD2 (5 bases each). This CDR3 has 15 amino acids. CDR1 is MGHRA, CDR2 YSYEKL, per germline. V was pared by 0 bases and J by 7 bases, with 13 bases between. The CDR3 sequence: CASSQEDGTPNEQFF. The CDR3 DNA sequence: TGCGCCAGCAGCCAAGAAGATGGGACGCCAAATGAGCAGTTCTTC.

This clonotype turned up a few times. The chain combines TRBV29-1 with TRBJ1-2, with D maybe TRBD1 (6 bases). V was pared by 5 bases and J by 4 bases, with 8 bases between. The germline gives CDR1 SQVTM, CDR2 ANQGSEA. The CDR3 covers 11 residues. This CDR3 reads CSVRGAYGYTF. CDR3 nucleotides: TGCAGCGTTCGGGGGGCCTATGGCTACACCTTC.

CDR3 DNA sequence: TGTGCCAGCCCTGGAAGGGGGACAGAGCAGTTCTTC. This sequence encodes CASPGRGTEQFF. The V call is TRBV2, the J call TRBJ2-1, with D perhaps TRBD1 (6 bases). Deletions cut 8 bases from V and 10 bases from J, with 15 bases between. From germline, CDR1 is SNHLY and CDR2 FYNNEI. This CDR3 is 12 amino acids long.

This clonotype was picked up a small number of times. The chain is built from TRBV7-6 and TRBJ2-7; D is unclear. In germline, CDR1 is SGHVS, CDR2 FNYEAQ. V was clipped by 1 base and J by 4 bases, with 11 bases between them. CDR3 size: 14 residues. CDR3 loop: CASSLGMAVYEQYF. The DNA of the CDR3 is TGTGCCAGCAGCTTAGGAATGGCCGTTTACGAGCAGTACTTC.

The CDR3 reads CASRMTGSSYNEQFF. The CDR3 DNA is TGTGCCAGCAGGATGACAGGGAGCTCCTACAATGAGCAGTTCTTC. The chain joins TRBV12-3 or TRBV12-4 to TRBJ2-1; TRBD1 aligns across 7 bases. The CDR3 totals 15 residues. The J segment lost 0 bases and the V segment lost 6 bases, leaving 5 bases of the junction unmatched.

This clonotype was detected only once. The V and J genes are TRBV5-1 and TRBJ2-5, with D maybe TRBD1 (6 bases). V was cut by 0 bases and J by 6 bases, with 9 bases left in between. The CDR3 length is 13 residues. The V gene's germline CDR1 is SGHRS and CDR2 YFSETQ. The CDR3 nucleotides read TGCGCCAGCAGCTTGGCAAGGGGGAAGACCCAGTACTTC. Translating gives CASSLARGKTQYF.

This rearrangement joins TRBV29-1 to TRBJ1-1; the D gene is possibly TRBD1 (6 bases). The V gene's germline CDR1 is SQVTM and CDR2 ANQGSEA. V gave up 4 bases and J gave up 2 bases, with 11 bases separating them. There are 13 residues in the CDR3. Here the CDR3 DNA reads TGCAGCGTTGTTCACGGGGGCAACACTGAAGCTTTCTTT. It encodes CSVVHGGNTEAFF.

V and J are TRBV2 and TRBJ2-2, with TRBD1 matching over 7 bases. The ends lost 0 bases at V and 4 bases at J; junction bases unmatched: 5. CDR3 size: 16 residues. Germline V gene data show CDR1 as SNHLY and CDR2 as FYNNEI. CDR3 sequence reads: CASSEAKGASTGELFF. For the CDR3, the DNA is TGTGCCAGCAGTGAAGCAAAGGGGGCGAGCACCGGGGAGCTGTTTTTT.

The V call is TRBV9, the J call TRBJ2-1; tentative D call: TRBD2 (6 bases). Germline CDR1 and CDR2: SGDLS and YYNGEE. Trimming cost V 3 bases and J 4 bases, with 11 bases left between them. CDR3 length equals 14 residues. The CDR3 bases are TGTGCCAGCAGCGCGGGTAGCGGTTACAATGAGCAGTTCTTC. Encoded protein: CASSAGSGYNEQFF. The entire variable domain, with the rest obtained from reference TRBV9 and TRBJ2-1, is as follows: DSGVTQTPKHLITATGQRVTLRCSPRSGDLSVYWYQQSLDQGLQFLIQYYNGEERAKGNILERFSAQQFPDLHSELNLSSLELGDSALYFCASSAGSGYNEQFFGPGTRLTVL.

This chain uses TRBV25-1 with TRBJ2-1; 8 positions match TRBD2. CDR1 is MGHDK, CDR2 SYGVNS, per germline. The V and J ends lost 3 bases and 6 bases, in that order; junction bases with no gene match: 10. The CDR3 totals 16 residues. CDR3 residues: CASSELWTSISNEQFF. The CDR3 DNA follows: TGTGCCAGCAGTGAGCTTTGGACTAGCATCTCCAATGAGCAGTTCTTC.

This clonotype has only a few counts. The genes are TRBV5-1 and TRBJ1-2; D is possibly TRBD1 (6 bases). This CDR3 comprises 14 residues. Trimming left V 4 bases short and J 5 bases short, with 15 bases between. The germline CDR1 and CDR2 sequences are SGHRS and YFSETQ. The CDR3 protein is CASSVDRNTYGYTF. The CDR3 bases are TGCGCCAGCAGCGTTGACAGGAACACGTATGGCTACACCTTC.

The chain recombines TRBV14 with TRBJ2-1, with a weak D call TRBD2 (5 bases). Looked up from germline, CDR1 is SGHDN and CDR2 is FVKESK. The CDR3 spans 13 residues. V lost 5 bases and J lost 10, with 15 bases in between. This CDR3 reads CASSSGAFGEQFF. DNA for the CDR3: TGTGCCAGCAGCAGCGGAGCTTTCGGGGAGCAGTTCTTC.

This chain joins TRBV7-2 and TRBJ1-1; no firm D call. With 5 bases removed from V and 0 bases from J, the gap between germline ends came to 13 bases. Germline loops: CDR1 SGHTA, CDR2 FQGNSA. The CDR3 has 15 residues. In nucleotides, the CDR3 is TGTGCCAGCAGCCCCACGGGGTACATGAACACTGAAGCTTTCTTT. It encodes CASSPTGYMNTEAFF.

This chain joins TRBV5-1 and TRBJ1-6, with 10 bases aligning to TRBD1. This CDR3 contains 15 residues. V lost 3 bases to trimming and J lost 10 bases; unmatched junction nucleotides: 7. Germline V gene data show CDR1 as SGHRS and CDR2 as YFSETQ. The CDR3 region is CASSSLGQGTSPLHF. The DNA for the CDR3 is TGCGCCAGCAGCTCCCTGGGACAGGGGACCTCACCCCTCCACTTT. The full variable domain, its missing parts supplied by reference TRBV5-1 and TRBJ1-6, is KAGVTQTPRYLIKTRGQQVTLSCSPISGHRSVSWYQQTPGQGLQFLFEYFSETQRNKGNFPGRFSGRQFSNSRSEMNVSTLELGDSALYLCASSSLGQGTSPLHFGNGTRLTVT.

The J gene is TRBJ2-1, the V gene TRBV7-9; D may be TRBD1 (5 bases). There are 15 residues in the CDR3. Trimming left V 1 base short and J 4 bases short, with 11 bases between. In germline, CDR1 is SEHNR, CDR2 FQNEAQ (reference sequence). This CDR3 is CASSLGSGFYNEQFF. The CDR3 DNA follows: TGTGCCAGCAGCTTAGGGTCAGGGTTTTACAATGAGCAGTTCTTC.

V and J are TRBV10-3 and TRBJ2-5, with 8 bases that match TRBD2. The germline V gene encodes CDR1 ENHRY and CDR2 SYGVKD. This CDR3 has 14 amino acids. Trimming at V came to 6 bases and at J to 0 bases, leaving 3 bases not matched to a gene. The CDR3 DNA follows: TGTGCCATCAGACTAGCGGCTAACCAAGAGACCCAGTACTTC. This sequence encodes CAIRLAANQETQYF.

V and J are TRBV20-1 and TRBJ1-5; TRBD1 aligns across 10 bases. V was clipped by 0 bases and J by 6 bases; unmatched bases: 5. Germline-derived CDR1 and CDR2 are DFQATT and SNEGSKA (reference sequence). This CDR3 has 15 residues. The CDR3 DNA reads TGCAGTGCTAGAGATCAGACAGGGGGCCGTCAGCCCCAGCATTTT. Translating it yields CSARDQTGGRQPQHF.

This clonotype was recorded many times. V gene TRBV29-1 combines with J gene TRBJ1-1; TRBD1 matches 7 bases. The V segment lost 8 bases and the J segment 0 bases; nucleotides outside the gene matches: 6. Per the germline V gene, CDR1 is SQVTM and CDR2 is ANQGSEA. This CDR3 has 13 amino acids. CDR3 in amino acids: CSLRDSMNTEAFF. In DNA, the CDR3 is TGCAGCCTACGGGACAGCATGAACACTGAAGCTTTCTTT.

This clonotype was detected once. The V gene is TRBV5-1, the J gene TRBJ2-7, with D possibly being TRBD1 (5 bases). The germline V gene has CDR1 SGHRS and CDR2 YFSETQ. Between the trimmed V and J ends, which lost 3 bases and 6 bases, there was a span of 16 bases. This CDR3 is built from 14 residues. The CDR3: CASSSRLGLGEQYF. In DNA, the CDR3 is TGCGCCAGCAGCTCGCGGCTGGGGCTGGGCGAGCAGTACTTC.

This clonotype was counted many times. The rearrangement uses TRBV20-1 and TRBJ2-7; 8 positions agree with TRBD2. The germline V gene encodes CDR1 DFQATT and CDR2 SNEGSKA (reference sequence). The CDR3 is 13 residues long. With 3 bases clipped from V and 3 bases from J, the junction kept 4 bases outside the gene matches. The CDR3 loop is CSASPGTSYEQYF. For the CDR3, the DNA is TGCAGTGCTAGTCCCGGGACTAGCTACGAGCAGTACTTC.

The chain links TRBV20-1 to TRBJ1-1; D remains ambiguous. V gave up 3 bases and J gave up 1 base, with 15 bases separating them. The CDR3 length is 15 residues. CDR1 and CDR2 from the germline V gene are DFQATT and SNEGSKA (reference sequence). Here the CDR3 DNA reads TGCAGTGCTAGGATGTCCGGCCGGGGGAACACTGAAGCTTTCTTT. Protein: CSARMSGRGNTEAFF.

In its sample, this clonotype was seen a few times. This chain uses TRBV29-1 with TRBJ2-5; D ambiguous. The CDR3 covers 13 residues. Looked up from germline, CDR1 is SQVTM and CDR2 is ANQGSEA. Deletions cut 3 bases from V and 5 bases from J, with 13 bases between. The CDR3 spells CSVDYGSGETQYF. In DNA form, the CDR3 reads TGCAGCGTTGACTATGGCTCCGGGGAGACCCAGTACTTC.

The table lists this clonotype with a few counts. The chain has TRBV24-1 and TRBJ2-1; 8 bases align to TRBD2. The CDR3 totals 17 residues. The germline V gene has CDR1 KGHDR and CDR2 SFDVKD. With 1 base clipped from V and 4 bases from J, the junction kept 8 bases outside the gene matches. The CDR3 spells CATSDLVPGLEYNEQFF. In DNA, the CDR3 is TGTGCCACCAGTGATTTAGTTCCGGGACTAGAGTACAATGAGCAGTTCTTC.

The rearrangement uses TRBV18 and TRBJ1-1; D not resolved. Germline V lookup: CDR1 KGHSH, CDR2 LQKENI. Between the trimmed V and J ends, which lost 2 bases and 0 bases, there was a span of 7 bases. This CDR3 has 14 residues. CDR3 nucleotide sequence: TGTGCCAGCTCACCATACGGGCTGAACACTGAAGCTTTCTTT. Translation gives CASSPYGLNTEAFF.

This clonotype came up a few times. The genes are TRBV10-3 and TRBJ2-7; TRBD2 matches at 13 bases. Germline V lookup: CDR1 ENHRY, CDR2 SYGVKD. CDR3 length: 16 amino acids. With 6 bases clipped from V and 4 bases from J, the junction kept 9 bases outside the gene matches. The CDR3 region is CAISPAGLAGEYEQYF. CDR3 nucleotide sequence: TGTGCCATCAGCCCCGCCGGACTAGCGGGAGAATACGAGCAGTACTTC.

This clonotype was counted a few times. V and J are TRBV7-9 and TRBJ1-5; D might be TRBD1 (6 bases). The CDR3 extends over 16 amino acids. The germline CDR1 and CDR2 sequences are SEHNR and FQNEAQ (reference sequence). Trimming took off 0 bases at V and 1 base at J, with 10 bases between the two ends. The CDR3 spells CASSLAGGQSNQPQHF. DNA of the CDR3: TGTGCCAGCAGCTTAGCCGGGGGGCAAAGCAATCAGCCCCAGCATTTT.

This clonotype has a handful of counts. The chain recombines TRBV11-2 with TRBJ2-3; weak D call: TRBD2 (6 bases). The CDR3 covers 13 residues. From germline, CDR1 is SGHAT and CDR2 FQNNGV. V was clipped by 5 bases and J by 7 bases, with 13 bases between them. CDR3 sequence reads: CASSLLGGHTQYF. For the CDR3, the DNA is TGTGCCAGCAGCCTTTTGGGGGGACATACGCAGTATTTT.

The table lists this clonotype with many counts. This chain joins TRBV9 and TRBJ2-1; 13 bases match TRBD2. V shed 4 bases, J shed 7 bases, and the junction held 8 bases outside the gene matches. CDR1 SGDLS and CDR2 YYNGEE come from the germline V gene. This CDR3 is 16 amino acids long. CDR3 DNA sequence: TGTGCCAGCAGCACCACTAGCGGGAGGGTTGTGAATGAGCAGTTCTTC. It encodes CASSTTSGRVVNEQFF.

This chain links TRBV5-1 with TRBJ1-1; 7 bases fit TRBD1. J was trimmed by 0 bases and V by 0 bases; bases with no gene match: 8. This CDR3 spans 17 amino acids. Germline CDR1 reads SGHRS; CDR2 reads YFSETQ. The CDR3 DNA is TGCGCCAGCAGCTTGGGTAATTGGGGACAGATGAACACTGAAGCTTTCTTT. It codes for CASSLGNWGQMNTEAFF. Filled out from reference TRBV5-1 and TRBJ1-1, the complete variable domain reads KAGVTQTPRYLIKTRGQQVTLSCSPISGHRSVSWYQQTPGQGLQFLFEYFSETQRNKGNFPGRFSGRQFSNSRSEMNVSTLELGDSALYLCASSLGNWGQMNTEAFFGQGTRLTVV.